A single sample is the source of the 15 T cell receptor beta chains below, sequenced in a study of blood T cell repertoires in COVID-19. Profiling relied on immunoSEQ multiplex PCR, and the TCRdb table lists in-frame clones only, not all of them. The data contain around 150,000 clones, 78% of them singletons. Sequenced: peripheral blood. All receptors come from a woman of 80 years or more with acute or convalescent COVID-19.

This chain joins TRBV21-1 and TRBJ2-2; the table's D call, TRBD1, has no DNA check behind it. TRBV21-1 is a pseudogene locus. The CDR3 has 15 residues. This chain's CDR3 is CASSNSQGPTGELFF. CDR3 bases: TGTGCCAGCAGCAATTCTCAGGGTCCCACCGGGGAGCTGTTTTTT.

The chain is built from TRBV2 and TRBJ1-3; TRBD1 matches 9 bases. Trimming took 7 bases from V and 8 from J; bases not matched to a gene: 6. Germline V CDR1 and CDR2: SNHLY, FYNNEI. The CDR3 length is 13 residues. The CDR3 protein is CASTLDRGDTIYF. In DNA, the CDR3 is TGTGCCAGCACCTTGGACAGGGGTGACACCATATATTTT.

The rearrangement joins TRBV18 to TRBJ1-5; D is perhaps TRBD1 (5 bases). CDR1 and CDR2 (germline): KGHSH, LQKENI. This CDR3 has 13 residues. V was cut by 6 bases and J by 7 bases, with 13 bases left in between. The CDR3 DNA follows: TGTGCCAGCTCCCGGGGGAGGGACCAGCCCCAGCATTTT. The encoded protein is CASSRGRDQPQHF.

The genes are TRBV7-9 and TRBJ2-5; a weak D match, TRBD1 (6 bases). V lost 0 bases to trimming and J lost 4 bases, with 15 bases between them. Germline-derived CDR1 and CDR2 are SEHNR and FQNEAQ (reference sequence). This CDR3 has 16 residues. The CDR3: CASSLAHVLGAETQYF. For the CDR3, the DNA is TGTGCCAGCAGCTTAGCGCACGTATTGGGGGCAGAGACCCAGTACTTC.

This clone was seen more than once but under ten times. The CDR3 loop reads CASSFDRGGLHEAFF. DNA for the CDR3: TGTGCCAGCAGCTTCGACAGGGGGGGGCTACACGAAGCTTTCTTT. The chain couples TRBV6-5 to TRBJ1-1, with 9 nucleotides matching TRBD1. The V gene end was trimmed by 6 bases and the J gene end by 8 bases; junction bases not matched to a gene: 13. This CDR3 spans 15 amino acids. Looked up from germline, CDR1 is MNHEY and CDR2 is SVGAGI.

The chain couples TRBV28 to TRBJ2-7; 8 bases agree with TRBD2. Trimming took 6 bases from V and 0 from J; bases not matched to a gene: 7. The germline CDR1 and CDR2 sequences are MDHEN and SYDVKM. The CDR3 sequence is 15 residues long. CDR3 in amino acids: CASSQTGGSSYEQYF. CDR3 nucleotides: TGTGCCAGCAGCCAAACGGGGGGGAGCTCCTACGAGCAGTACTTC.

The rearrangement joins TRBV11-1 to TRBJ2-7, with 13 bases aligning to TRBD2. The germline V gene has CDR1 SGHAT and CDR2 FQDESV (reference sequence). V lost 5 bases to trimming and J lost 5 bases; unmatched junction nucleotides: 6. CDR3 size: 15 residues. The CDR3 reads CASSIGLAGVHEQYF. In nucleotides, the CDR3 is TGTGCCAGCAGCATCGGACTAGCGGGAGTTCACGAGCAGTACTTC.

This chain connects TRBV6-2 or TRBV6-3 to TRBJ2-7, with 10 bases matching TRBD1. CDR3 length: 15 residues. The V segment lost 1 base and the J segment 6 bases; nucleotides outside the gene matches: 6. CDR1 is MNHEY, CDR2 SVGEGT, per germline. This chain's CDR3 is CASSYLGQGLSEQYF. For the CDR3, the DNA is TGTGCCAGCAGTTACTTGGGACAGGGGTTGAGCGAGCAGTACTTC.

V gene TRBV15 combines with J gene TRBJ1-2; D is unresolved. The CDR3 is made up of 15 amino acids. Germline CDR1 reads LNHNV; CDR2 reads YYDKDF (reference sequence). The germline V and J ends were trimmed by 0 bases and 4 bases, with 12 bases remaining between them. The CDR3 loop is CATSRETLPGYGYTF. Here the CDR3 DNA reads TGTGCCACCAGCAGAGAGACCCTACCGGGCTATGGCTACACCTTC.

This sequence joins TRBV28 and TRBJ1-2; 10 bases map to TRBD1. The CDR3 is made up of 15 amino acids. After removal of 6 bases from V and 4 bases from J, the junction contained 8 bases not matched to a gene. CDR1 and CDR2 from the germline V gene are MDHEN and SYDVKM. The CDR3 nucleotides read TGTGCCAGCAGCACTCCGGGACAGGGGAGCTATGGCTACACCTTC. Its translation is CASSTPGQGSYGYTF.

The chain has TRBV7-8 and TRBJ1-6; 9 bases map to TRBD1. This CDR3 contains 15 residues. The V gene's germline CDR1 is SGHVS and CDR2 FQNEAQ. V was clipped by 2 bases and J by 9 bases; unmatched bases: 5. CDR3 loop: CASSLNGQGSSPLHF. CDR3 sequence (DNA): TGTGCCAGCAGCTTAAACGGACAGGGGAGTTCACCCCTCCACTTT.

For this clone: Other DNA sequences of this sample code for an identical CDR3. This chain connects TRBV28 to TRBJ1-2; 8 bases are shared with TRBD1. The junction had 7 bases not matched to a gene; V was cut back by 5 bases and J by 8 bases. CDR3 length equals 13 residues. Germline CDR1 MDHEN, CDR2 SYDVKM. CDR3 sequence (DNA): TGTGCCAGCAGTCCGGACAGGGTGCGGGGCTACACCTTC. As protein: CASSPDRVRGYTF.

This clone was recorded many times. The V call is TRBV4-1, the J call TRBJ1-4; D remains unclear. Germline CDR1 and CDR2: MGHRA and YSYEKL. Trimming took off 1 base at V and 0 bases at J, with 3 bases between the two ends. The CDR3 covers 14 residues. The CDR3 sequence: CASSQAATNEKLFF. CDR3 sequence (DNA): TGCGCCAGCAGCCAAGCTGCAACTAATGAAAAACTGTTTTTT.

The rearrangement uses TRBV30 and TRBJ1-4, with 10 bases fitting TRBD1. The CDR3 length is 15 residues. Germline lookup yields CDR1 GTSNPN and CDR2 SVGIG (reference sequence). Germline trimming cut 0 bases from V and 7 bases from J; bases unmatched to any gene: 5. The CDR3, as DNA: TGTGCCTGGAGTGTACAGGGACAGGGGATTGAAAAACTGTTTTTT. As protein: CAWSVQGQGIEKLFF. The whole variable domain, filled in from reference TRBV30 and TRBJ1-4, reads SQTIHQWPATLVQPVGSPLSLECTVEGTSNPNLYWYRQAAGRGLQLLFYSVGIGQISSEVPQNLSASRPQDRQFILSSKKLLLSDSGFYLCAWSVQGQGIEKLFFGSGTQLSVL.

This clone was counted between two and nine times. The chain joins TRBV11-2 to TRBJ1-6, with D hard to call. V was pared by 2 bases and J by 0 bases, with 5 bases between. Looked up from germline, CDR1 is SGHAT and CDR2 is FQNNGV. This CDR3 comprises 15 residues. The CDR3 spells CASSLYGSYNSPLHF. DNA of the CDR3: TGTGCCAGCAGCTTATACGGCTCCTATAATTCACCCCTCCACTTT.